Sequencing of this TCR beta chain was carried out in a study of blood T cell repertoires in COVID-19. Study-level information: In each case, the material was cDNA or gDNA derived from T cells, B-cell-depleted T cells, or PBMCs.

The CDR3 loop spans 15 amino acids. V trimming: 3 bases; J trimming: 0 bases; junction bases outside the gene matches: 2. Germline CDR1 reads SGHRS; CDR2 reads YFSETQ. Clones were sequenced by immunoSEQ multiplex PCR, and TCRdb holds only the in-frame ones, with some missing. The table includes 100,000 to 150,000 clones, around 80% detected once. The chain is built from TRBV5-1 and TRBJ1-5; 8 bases fit TRBD1. The clonotype comes from a man in his forties with active or convalescent COVID-19. Sequenced sample: peripheral blood. This CDR3 reads CASSWTGTSNQPQHF. In nucleotides, the CDR3 is TGCGCCAGCAGCTGGACAGGGACTAGCAATCAGCCCCAGCATTTT.